The 20 T cell receptor beta chains given below trace back to one sample, sequenced in a study of identical twins (dated by TCRdb to the mid-2010s). Library generation was performed with 5' RACE. Sequencing relied on an Illumina HiSeq 2000. TCRdb passed the public sequencing reads through fastp at Q25 and MiXCR, retaining productive beta sequences. Every distinct CDR3 protein forms one entry, paired with its most common genes and DNA. This sample comprises some 730,000 distinct CDR3 sequences, about 20% of them detected only once. Clones ranked in the top ten supply around 14% of the sample. These sequences were also reported in another study, on T cells expressing NK-cell markers.

Sequences were obtained from PBMCs. These receptors all come from a woman between 18 and 29 years old in good health.

V is TRBV5-5 and J is TRBJ2-3, with TRBD1 matching over 10 bases. The CDR3 is 16 amino acids. With 4 bases clipped from V and 4 bases from J, the junction kept 9 bases outside the gene matches. Germline V gives CDR1 SGHKS, CDR2 YYEKEE (reference sequence). The CDR3 region is CASSRTGGRESDTQYF. CDR3 nucleotides: TGTGCCAGCAGCCGGACAGGGGGGCGGGAATCAGATACGCAGTATTTT. The entire variable domain, with the rest obtained from reference TRBV5-5 and TRBJ2-3, is as follows: DAGVTQSPTHLIKTRGQQVTLRCSPISGHKSVSWYQQVLGQGPQFIFQYYEKEERGRGNFPDRFSARQFPNYSSELNVNALLLGDSALYLCASSRTGGRESDTQYFGPGTRLTVL.

CDR3 region: CASSAGLPLGTDTQYF. The CDR3 DNA is TGTGCCAGCAGCGCTGGACTGCCACTTGGCACAGATACGCAGTATTTT. The V call is TRBV9, the J call TRBJ2-3; D possibly corresponds to TRBD2 (5 bases). Trimming stripped 3 bases from V and 1 base from J, with 15 bases between. The CDR3 loop spans 16 amino acids. Germline V lookup: CDR1 SGDLS, CDR2 YYNGEE.

The chain employs TRBV12-3 or TRBV12-4 and TRBJ2-5, with D unclear. V lost 5 bases to trimming and J lost 0 bases, with 10 bases between them. The CDR3 length is 14 residues. Here the CDR3 reads CASSNQAYQETQYF. CDR3 in DNA: TGTGCCAGCAGTAACCAGGCCTACCAAGAGACCCAGTACTTC.

This clonotype was counted between two and nine times. This rearrangement joins TRBV9 to TRBJ2-1; maybe TRBD2 (5 bases). V was shortened by 3 bases and J by 4 bases, with 14 bases between the two germline ends. CDR1 SGDLS and CDR2 YYNGEE come from the germline V gene. This CDR3 spans 15 amino acids. CDR3 bases: TGTGCCAGCAGCGCCCGGACTGGATTTTACAATGAGCAGTTCTTC. This gives the protein CASSARTGFYNEQFF. The full variable domain, rest sourced from reference TRBV9 and TRBJ2-1, is DSGVTQTPKHLITATGQRVTLRCSPRSGDLSVYWYQQSLDQGLQFLIQYYNGEERAKGNILERFSAQQFPDLHSELNLSSLELGDSALYFCASSARTGFYNEQFFGPGTRLTVL.

This clonotype was found a few times. The V call is TRBV10-3, the J call TRBJ2-7, with D perhaps matching TRBD1 or TRBD2 (5 bases each). CDR3 length: 12 amino acids. Germline CDR1 and CDR2: ENHRY and SYGVKD. Trimming pared 8 bases from V and 7 bases from J, leaving 15 bases between. The CDR3 DNA reads as TGTGCCATCCAGGGCCGGGGTGATGAGCAGTACTTC. It translates to CAIQGRGDEQYF.

This clonotype was observed a handful of times. This chain joins TRBV5-5 and TRBJ2-2, with D possibly TRBD1 on 6 matching bases. The CDR3 sequence is 15 residues long. Germline assignment: CDR1 SGHKS and CDR2 YYEKEE (reference sequence). V was clipped by 0 bases and J by 3 bases, with 9 bases between them. CDR3: CASSLVDSYTGELFF. The DNA for the CDR3 is TGTGCCAGCAGCTTGGTGGACAGCTACACCGGGGAGCTGTTTTTT.

A few counts support this clonotype. The chain recombines TRBV5-6 with TRBJ2-6; D unclear. The germline V and J ends were trimmed by 6 bases and 0 bases, with 16 bases remaining between them. The germline gives CDR1 SGHDT, CDR2 YYEEEE. This CDR3 has 17 residues. CDR3 sequence: CASIKLDVYSGANVLTF. CDR3 DNA sequence: TGTGCCAGCATCAAATTGGACGTCTACTCTGGGGCCAACGTCCTGACTTTC.

The chain is built from TRBV6-6 and TRBJ1-1, with no clear D. Between the trimmed V and J ends, which lost 2 bases and 7 bases, there was a span of 8 bases. Germline CDR1 and CDR2: MNHNY and SVGAGI (reference sequence). The CDR3 runs to 12 residues. The CDR3 loop is CASSYATLEAFF. The CDR3 DNA reads TGTGCCAGCAGTTACGCTACACTTGAAGCTTTCTTT.

There are a few counts of this clonotype. The J gene is TRBJ2-7, the V gene TRBV6-1; 8 bases match TRBD1. V lost 1 base and J lost 3; bases outside the gene matches: 5. CDR1 and CDR2 from the germline V gene are MNHNS and SASEGT. CDR3 length equals 15 residues. The CDR3 DNA is TGTGCCAGCAGTGAAGGAGGCGGACAGGGCTACGAGCAGTACTTC. Its translation is CASSEGGGQGYEQYF.

The chain couples TRBV10-3 to TRBJ2-3, with 7 bases lining up with TRBD2. The CDR3 has 18 amino acids. J was trimmed by 6 bases and V by 0 bases; bases with no gene match: 15. CDR1 ENHRY and CDR2 SYGVKD come from the germline V gene. CDR3: CAISESGRQPGGSDTQYF. The DNA of the CDR3 is TGTGCCATCAGTGAGTCGGGGAGGCAACCGGGAGGATCCGATACGCAGTATTTT.

This clonotype occurred a few times. The rearrangement uses TRBV6-1 and TRBJ2-5; 10 bases are a match to TRBD2. Germline assignment: CDR1 MNHNS and CDR2 SASEGT. V shed 9 bases and J 2 bases; nucleotides not matched to a gene: 6. The CDR3 length is 14 residues. CDR3 nucleotide sequence: TGTGCCAGTTGGGGACTAGCGATACAAGAGACCCAGTACTTC. Amino acids: CASWGLAIQETQYF.

The chain combines TRBV12-3 or TRBV12-4 with TRBJ2-1, with 10 positions matching TRBD1. The CDR3 has 14 residues. V lost 0 bases, J lost 9 bases, and 2 bases stayed unmatched. CDR3 nucleotide sequence: TGTGCCAGCAGTTTAGCGGGACAGGGGCCTGAGCAGTTCTTC. It specifies CASSLAGQGPEQFF.

This clonotype was seen a few times. V gene TRBV25-1 combines with J gene TRBJ2-3; tentatively, D is TRBD2 (6 bases). CDR1 is MGHDK, CDR2 SYGVNS, per germline. V was cut by 5 bases and J by 3 bases, with 24 bases left in between. The CDR3 has 18 residues. CDR3 coding DNA: TGTGCCAGCAGTCCCCCGCGGAGGGCAGACCAGGATACAGATACGCAGTATTTT. Translated: CASSPPRRADQDTDTQYF.

This rearrangement joins TRBV20-1 to TRBJ2-5; the match to TRBD2 covers 13 bases. Germline lookup yields CDR1 DFQATT and CDR2 SNEGSKA (reference sequence). The CDR3 covers 17 residues. J lost 0 bases, V lost 0 bases, and 4 bases had no gene match. The CDR3 sequence: CSARDTGLAGNQETQYF. CDR3 DNA sequence: TGCAGTGCTAGAGATACGGGACTAGCGGGGAACCAAGAGACCCAGTACTTC.

A single count supports this clonotype. The chain is built from TRBV6-1 and TRBJ2-4, with TRBD2 matching over 10 bases. The CDR3 is 16 amino acids. CDR1 is MNHNS and CDR2 is SASEGT in the germline V gene. The ends lost 5 bases at V and 7 bases at J; junction bases unmatched: 11. In DNA, the CDR3 is TGTGCCAGCAGTCAGCGTGTAGGTAGCGGGGGGAACATTCAGTACTTC. This translates into CASSQRVGSGGNIQYF.

This clonotype was picked up a small number of times. The chain employs TRBV27 and TRBJ2-2, with a possible D match to TRBD2 (5 bases). V was clipped by 4 bases and J by 5 bases, with 11 bases between them. This CDR3 has 14 amino acids. Germline-derived CDR1 and CDR2 are MNHEY and SMNVEV (reference sequence). DNA for the CDR3: TGTGCCAGCAGTTCCGGACGGGGAACCGGGGAGCTGTTTTTT. This sequence encodes CASSSGRGTGELFF.

The genes are TRBV3-1 and TRBJ2-4; D unclear. Germline lookup yields CDR1 LGHDT and CDR2 YNNKEL (reference sequence). Trimming cost V 0 bases and J 4 bases, with 13 bases left between them. The CDR3 contains 16 residues. CDR3 sequence reads: CASSQERATPKNIQYF. The DNA for the CDR3 is TGTGCCAGCAGCCAAGAAAGGGCAACCCCGAAAAACATTCAGTACTTC.

The V and J genes are TRBV4-3 and TRBJ2-1, with 7 bases identical to TRBD2. Trimming removed 1 base from V and 5 bases from J; junction bases left unmatched: 5. The CDR3 sequence is 15 residues long. Germline loops: CDR1 LGHNA, CDR2 YSLEER. The CDR3 DNA is TGCGCCAGCAGCCAAGGTAGCGGGCGTGACAATGAGCAGTTCTTC. Residues: CASSQGSGRDNEQFF.

V gene TRBV29-1 combines with J gene TRBJ2-3; D is uncertain. In germline, CDR1 is SQVTM, CDR2 ANQGSEA. There are 11 residues in the CDR3. With 5 bases removed from V and 6 bases from J, the gap between germline ends came to 9 bases. The CDR3 here is CSVSLEDTQYF. CDR3 bases: TGCAGCGTTTCCCTTGAGGATACGCAGTATTTT.

V and J are TRBV14 and TRBJ1-3; D gene uncertain. Trimming stripped 2 bases from V and 8 bases from J, with 7 bases between. Germline CDR1 SGHDN, CDR2 FVKESK. The CDR3 covers 12 residues. CDR3 sequence reads: CASSQSRYTIYF. CDR3 DNA: TGTGCCAGCAGCCAATCCCGTTACACCATATATTTT.